The subject of this entry is one TCR beta chain. The data originate from a study of blood T cell repertoires in COVID-19. For the study at large: COVID-19 samples from acute and convalescent phases originated in the United States, Italy and Spain. The cDNA or gDNA used as material had been derived from T cells, B-cell-depleted T cells, or PBMCs.

Here immunoSEQ multiplex PCR was the method, and the copy in TCRdb shows in-frame clones only, minus some. The top ten clones hold 0.7% to 0.85% of a sample with fewer than 500,000 clones, roughly 90% of them seen once. The CDR3 has 18 residues. Germline loops: CDR1 SEHNR, CDR2 FQNEAQ (reference sequence). Germline trimming cut 0 bases from V and 7 bases from J; bases unmatched to any gene: 17. The chain is built from TRBV7-9 and TRBJ2-7; 8 nucleotides agree with TRBD1. The clonotype comes from a man between 18 and 35 years old with COVID-19, enrolled during active disease. The sample comprised peripheral blood. CDR3 nucleotide sequence: TGTGCCAGCAGCTTAGCAGGGGATGACAGGGGACCCGGGGCAGAGCAGTACTTC. Protein sequence: CASSLAGDDRGPGAEQYF.